A selection of T cell receptor beta chains follows, all from one sample in a study of T cell repertoires in cytomegalovirus infection. Antigens of these TCRs are unknown. TCRdb reprocessed the reads with MiXCR, giving one entry per CDR3 protein. Found here are under 450,000 distinct CDR3 sequences, about 34% of them singletons; the top ten hold 13%. Specimen: cultured PBMCs, collected from culture after CMV antigen stimulation. These receptors all come from a human donor in good health (CMV status not recorded). Some clones in this sample may be carry-over from other donors' samples. Both conserved end residues are part of each CDR3. D genes are given only for firm matches. Rows give clone size only sometimes, using once, few, many, or a class for an expanded clone.

v_call	d_call	clone_size	j_call	cdr3_nt	cdr3_aa
TRBV6-8	TRBD1	-	TRBJ1-1	TGTGCCAGCAGTTGGAACAGGGGGTACACTGAAGCTTTCTTT	CASSWNRGYTEAFF
TRBV6-5	-	-	TRBJ2-1	TGTGCCAGCAGTTACCGAACAGAACGAGAGCAGTTCTTC	CASSYRTEREQFF
TRBV27	-	few	TRBJ1-6	TGTGCCAGCCTTCAGCTCAACCGGAGGGGTAATTCACCCCTCCACTTT	CASLQLNRRGNSPLHF
TRBV20-1	-	-	TRBJ1-4	TGCAGTGCTAAACTCTTGGGGGCAGGGTCTAATGAAAAACTGTTTTTT	CSAKLLGAGSNEKLFF
TRBV7-2	TRBD1	-	TRBJ1-2	TGTGCCAGCAGCCTCAAACAGGGGCGTCCCGGCTACACCTTC	CASSLKQGRPGYTF
TRBV7-2	-	many	TRBJ2-5	TGTGCCAGCAGCTTAGCCCGCGAGACCCAGTACTTC	CASSLARETQYF
TRBV7-6	-	-	TRBJ2-5	TGTGCCAGCAGCAAGGACAGCACCCAAGAGACCCAGTACTTC	CASSKDSTQETQYF
TRBV30	TRBD1	-	TRBJ1-2	TGTGCCTGGTCGACAGGGGGTGGCTACACCTTC	CAWSTGGGYTF
TRBV7-2	-	many	TRBJ2-7	TGTGCCAGCAGCTTAGCGTCAACAGGGAAAACCTACGAGCAGTACTTC	CASSLASTGKTYEQYF
TRBV12-3/TRBV12-4	TRBD1	few	TRBJ2-3	TGTGCCAGCAGTTCTGGACAGGGGAACACAGATACGCAGTATTTT	CASSSGQGNTDTQYF